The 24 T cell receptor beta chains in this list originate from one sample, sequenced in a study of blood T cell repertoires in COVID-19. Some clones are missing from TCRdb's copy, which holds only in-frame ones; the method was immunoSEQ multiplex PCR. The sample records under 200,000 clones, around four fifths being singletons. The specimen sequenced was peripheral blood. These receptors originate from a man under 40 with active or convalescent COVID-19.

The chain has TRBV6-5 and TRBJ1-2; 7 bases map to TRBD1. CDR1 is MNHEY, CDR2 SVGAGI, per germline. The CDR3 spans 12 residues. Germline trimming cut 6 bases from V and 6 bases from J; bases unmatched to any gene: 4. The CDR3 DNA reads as TGTGCCAGCAGGACAGGGAACGATGGCTACACCTTC. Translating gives CASRTGNDGYTF.

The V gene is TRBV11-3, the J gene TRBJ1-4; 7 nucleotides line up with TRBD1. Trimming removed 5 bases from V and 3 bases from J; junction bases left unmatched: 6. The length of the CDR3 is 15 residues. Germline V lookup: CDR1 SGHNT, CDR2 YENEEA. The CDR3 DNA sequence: TGTGCCAGCAGCGGACGGGACAGCCCTAATGAAAAACTGTTTTTT. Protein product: CASSGRDSPNEKLFF.

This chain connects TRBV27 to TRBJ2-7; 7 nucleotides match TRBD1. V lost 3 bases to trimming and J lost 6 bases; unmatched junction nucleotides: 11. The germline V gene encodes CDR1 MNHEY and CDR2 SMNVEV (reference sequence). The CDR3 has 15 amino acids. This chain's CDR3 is CASSFRQGVVSEQYF. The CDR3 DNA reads TGTGCCAGCAGTTTTCGGCAGGGGGTCGTCTCCGAGCAGTACTTC.

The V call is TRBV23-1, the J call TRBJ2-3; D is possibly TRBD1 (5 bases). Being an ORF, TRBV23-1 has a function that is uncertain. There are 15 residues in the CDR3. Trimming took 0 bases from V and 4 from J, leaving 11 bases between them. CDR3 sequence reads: CASSQSGRVADTQYF. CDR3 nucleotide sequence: TGCGCCAGCAGTCAATCAGGCAGGGTAGCAGATACGCAGTATTTT.

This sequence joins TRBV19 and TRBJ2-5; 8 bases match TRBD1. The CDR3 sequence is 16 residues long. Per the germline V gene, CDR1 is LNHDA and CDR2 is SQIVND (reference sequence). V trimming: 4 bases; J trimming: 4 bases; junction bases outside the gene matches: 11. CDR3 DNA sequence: TGTGCCAGTAGTAGCTGGGACAGGTTCGGCCCAGAGACCCAGTACTTC. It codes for CASSSWDRFGPETQYF.

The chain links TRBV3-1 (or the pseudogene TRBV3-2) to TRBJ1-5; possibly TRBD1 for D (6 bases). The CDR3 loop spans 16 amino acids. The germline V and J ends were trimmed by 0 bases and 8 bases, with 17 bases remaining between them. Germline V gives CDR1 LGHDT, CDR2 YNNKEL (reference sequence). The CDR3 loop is CASSQDLTGGAEPQHF. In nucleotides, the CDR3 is TGTGCCAGCAGCCAAGACCTGACAGGTGGTGCGGAGCCCCAGCATTTT.

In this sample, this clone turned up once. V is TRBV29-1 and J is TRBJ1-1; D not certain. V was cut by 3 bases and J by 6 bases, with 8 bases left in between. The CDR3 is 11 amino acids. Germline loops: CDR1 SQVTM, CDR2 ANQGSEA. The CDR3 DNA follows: TGCAGCGTTGAGGAAGGAGCTGAAGCTTTCTTT. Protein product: CSVEEGAEAFF.

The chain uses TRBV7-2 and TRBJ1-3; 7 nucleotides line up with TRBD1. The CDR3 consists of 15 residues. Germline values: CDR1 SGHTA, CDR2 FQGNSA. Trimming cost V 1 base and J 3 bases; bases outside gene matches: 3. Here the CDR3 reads CASSLVGTVGNTIYF. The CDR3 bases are TGTGCCAGCAGCTTAGTTGGGACAGTTGGAAACACCATATATTTT.

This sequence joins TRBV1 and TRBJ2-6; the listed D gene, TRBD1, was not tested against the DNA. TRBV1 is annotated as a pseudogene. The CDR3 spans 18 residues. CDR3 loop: CTSSQTPQGESGANVLTF. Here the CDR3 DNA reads TGCACCAGCAGCCAAACCCCCCAGGGGGAATCTGGGGCCAACGTCCTGACTTTC.

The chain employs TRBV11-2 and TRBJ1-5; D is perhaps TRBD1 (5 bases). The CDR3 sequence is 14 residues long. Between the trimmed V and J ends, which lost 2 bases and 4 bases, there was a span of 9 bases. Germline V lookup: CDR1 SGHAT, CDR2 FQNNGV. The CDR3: CASSLNGGNQPQHF. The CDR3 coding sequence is TGTGCCAGCAGCTTAAATGGGGGGAATCAGCCCCAGCATTTT.

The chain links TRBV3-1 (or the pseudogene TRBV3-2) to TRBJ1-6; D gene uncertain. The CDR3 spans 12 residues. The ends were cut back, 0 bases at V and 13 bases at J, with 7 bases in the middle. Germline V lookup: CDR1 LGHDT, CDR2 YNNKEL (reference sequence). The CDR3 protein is CASSQDLGPLHF. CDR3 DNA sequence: TGTGCCAGCAGCCAAGATCTCGGTCCCCTCCACTTT.

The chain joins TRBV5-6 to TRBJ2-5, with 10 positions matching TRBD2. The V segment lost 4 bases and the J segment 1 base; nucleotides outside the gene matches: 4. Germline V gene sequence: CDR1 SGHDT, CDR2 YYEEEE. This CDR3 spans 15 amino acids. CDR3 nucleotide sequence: TGTGCCAGCAGCAGGAGGACTAGCGGCCAAGAGACCCAGTACTTC. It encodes CASSRRTSGQETQYF.

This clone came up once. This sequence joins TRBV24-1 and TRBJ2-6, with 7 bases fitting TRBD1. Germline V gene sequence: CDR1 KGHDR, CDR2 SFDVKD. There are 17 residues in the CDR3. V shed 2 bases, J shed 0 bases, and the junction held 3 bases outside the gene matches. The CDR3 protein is CATSDSDRSSGANVLTF. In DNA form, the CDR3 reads TGTGCCACCAGTGATTCGGACAGGAGCTCTGGGGCCAACGTCCTGACTTTC.

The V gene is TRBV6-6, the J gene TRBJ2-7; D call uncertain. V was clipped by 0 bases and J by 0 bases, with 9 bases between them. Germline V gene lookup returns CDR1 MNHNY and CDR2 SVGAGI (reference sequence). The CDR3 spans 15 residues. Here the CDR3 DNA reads TGTGCCAGCAGTTACTCGGGCAGCAGCTCCTACGAGCAGTACTTC. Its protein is CASSYSGSSSYEQYF.

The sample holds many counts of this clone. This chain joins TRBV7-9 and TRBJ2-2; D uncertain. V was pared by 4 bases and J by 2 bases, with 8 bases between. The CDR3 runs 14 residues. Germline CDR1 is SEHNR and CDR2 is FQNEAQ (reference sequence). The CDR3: CASSSPLNTGELFF. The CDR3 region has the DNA TGTGCCAGCAGCTCTCCCCTAAACACCGGGGAGCTGTTTTTT.

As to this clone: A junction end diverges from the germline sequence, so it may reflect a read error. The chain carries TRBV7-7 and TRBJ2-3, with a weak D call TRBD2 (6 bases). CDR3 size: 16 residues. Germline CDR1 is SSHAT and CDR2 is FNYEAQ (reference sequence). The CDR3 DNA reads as TGTGCTAGCAGCGCCGGGACTCCTTATAGCACAGATACGCAGTATTTT. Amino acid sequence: CASSAGTPYSTDTQYF. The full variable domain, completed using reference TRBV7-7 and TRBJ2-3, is GAGVSQSPRYKVTKRGQDVTLRCDPISSHATLYWYQQALGQGPEFLTYFNYEAQPDKSGLPSDRFSAERPEGSISTLTIQRTEQRDSAMYRCASSAGTPYSTDTQYFGPGTRLTVL.

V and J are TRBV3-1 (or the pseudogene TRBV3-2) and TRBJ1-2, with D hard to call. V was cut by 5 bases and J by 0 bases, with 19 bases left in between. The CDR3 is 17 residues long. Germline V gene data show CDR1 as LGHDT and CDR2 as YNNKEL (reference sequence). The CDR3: CASSFGRREGANYGYTF. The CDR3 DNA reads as TGTGCCAGCAGCTTTGGCCGACGAGAAGGAGCTAACTATGGCTACACCTTC.

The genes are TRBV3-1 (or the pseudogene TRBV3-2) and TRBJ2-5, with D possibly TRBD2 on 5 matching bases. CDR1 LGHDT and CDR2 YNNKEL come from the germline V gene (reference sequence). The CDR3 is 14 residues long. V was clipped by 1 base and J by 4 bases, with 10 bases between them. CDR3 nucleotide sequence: TGTGCCAGCAGCCAAGGACGGGCGGGAGAGACCCAGTACTTC. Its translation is CASSQGRAGETQYF.

CDR3 in DNA: TGTGCCAGCAGTTACAGGCTGGGCTCCTACGAGCAGTACTTC. Translation: CASSYRLGSYEQYF. The chain uses TRBV27 and TRBJ2-7; a weak D match, TRBD1 (5 bases). This CDR3 is built from 14 residues. V was trimmed by 4 bases and J by 0 bases, leaving 10 bases between them. CDR1 is MNHEY and CDR2 is SMNVEV in the germline V gene (reference sequence).

CDR3 DNA sequence: TGTGCCAGCACCAAAGGGGCGGTCATGAACACTGAAGCTTTCTTT. It is translated as CASTKGAVMNTEAFF. The V call is TRBV3-1 (or the pseudogene TRBV3-2), the J call TRBJ1-1; TRBD1 might be the D (5 bases). Germline CDR1 reads LGHDT; CDR2 reads YNNKEL (reference sequence). This CDR3 contains 15 residues. V was clipped by 7 bases and J by 0 bases, with 15 bases between them.

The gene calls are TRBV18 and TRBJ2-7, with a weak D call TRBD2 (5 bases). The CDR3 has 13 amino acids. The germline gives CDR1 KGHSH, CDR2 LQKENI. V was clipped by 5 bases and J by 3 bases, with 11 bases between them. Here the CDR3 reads CASSGRHLYEQYV. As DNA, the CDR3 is TGTGCCAGCTCAGGGAGACACCTCTACGAGCAGTACGTC.

The CDR3 sequence is CASSYGFSGSADTQYF. For the CDR3, the DNA is TGTGCCAGCAGCTATGGGTTTAGCGGGAGTGCAGATACGCAGTATTTT. The J gene is TRBJ2-3, the V gene TRBV11-2, with 9 bases identical to TRBD2. V shed 4 bases, J shed 4 bases, and the junction held 9 bases outside the gene matches. This CDR3 has 16 residues. The germline gives CDR1 SGHAT, CDR2 FQNNGV. The variable domain in full, completed from reference TRBV11-2 and TRBJ2-3, reads EAGVAQSPRYKIIEKRQSVAFWCNPISGHATLYWYQQILGQGPKLLIQFQNNGVVDDSQLPKDRFSAERLKGVDSTLKIQPAKLEDSAVYLCASSYGFSGSADTQYFGPGTRLTVL.

In DNA form, the CDR3 reads TGTGCCAGCTCACCCCGCGTCCAAATAACAGGCATGAGTGCGAACACTGAAGCTTTCTTT. This encodes CASSPRVQITGMSANTEAFF. The chain is built from TRBV18 and TRBJ1-1; D possibly corresponds to TRBD1 (5 bases). This CDR3 spans 20 amino acids. Deletions cut 3 bases from V and 1 base from J, with 27 bases between. Germline CDR1 reads KGHSH; CDR2 reads LQKENI.

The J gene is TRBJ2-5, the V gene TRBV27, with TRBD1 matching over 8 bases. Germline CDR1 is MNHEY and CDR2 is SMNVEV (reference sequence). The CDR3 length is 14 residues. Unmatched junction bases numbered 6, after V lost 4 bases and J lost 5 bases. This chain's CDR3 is CASSWGQARETQYF. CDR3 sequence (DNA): TGTGCCAGCAGTTGGGGACAGGCCCGGGAGACCCAGTACTTC.